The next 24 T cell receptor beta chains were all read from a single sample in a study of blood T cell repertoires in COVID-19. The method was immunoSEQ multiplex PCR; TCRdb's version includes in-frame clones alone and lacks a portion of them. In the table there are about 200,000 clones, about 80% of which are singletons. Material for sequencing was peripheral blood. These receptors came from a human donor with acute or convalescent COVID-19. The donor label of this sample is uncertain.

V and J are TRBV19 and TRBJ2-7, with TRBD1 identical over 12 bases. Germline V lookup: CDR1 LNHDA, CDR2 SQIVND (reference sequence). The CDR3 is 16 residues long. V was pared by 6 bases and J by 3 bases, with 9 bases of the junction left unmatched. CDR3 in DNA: TGTGCCAGTAGGGCCACCGGGACAGGGGGCTTCTACGAGCAGTACTTC. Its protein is CASRATGTGGFYEQYF.

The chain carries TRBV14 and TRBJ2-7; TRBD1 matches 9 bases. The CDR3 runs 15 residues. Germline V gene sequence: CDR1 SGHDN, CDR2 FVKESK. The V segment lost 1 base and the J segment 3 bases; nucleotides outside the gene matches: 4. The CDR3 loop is CASSQATGGGYEQYF. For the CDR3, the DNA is TGTGCCAGCAGCCAAGCCACAGGGGGCGGCTACGAGCAGTACTTC.

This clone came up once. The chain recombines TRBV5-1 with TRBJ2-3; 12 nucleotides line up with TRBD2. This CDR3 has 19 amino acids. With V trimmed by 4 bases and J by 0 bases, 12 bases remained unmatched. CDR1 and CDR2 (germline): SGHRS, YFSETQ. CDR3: CASSPMGTSGFTSTDTQYF. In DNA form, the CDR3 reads TGCGCCAGCAGCCCAATGGGGACTAGCGGGTTCACTAGCACAGATACGCAGTATTTT.

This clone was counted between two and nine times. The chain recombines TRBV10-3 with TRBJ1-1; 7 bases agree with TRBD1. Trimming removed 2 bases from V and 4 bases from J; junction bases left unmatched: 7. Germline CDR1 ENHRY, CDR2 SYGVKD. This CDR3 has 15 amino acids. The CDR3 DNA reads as TGTGCCATCAGTGAGACAAAGGGGGCGAGCACTGAAGCTTTCTTT. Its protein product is CAISETKGASTEAFF.

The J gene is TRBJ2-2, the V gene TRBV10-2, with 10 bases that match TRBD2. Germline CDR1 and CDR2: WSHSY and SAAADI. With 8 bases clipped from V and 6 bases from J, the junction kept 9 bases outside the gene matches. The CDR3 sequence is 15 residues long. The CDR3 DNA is TGCGCCAGCGGGGGGAAAGCGGGAGGGCCCGGGGAGCTGTTTTTT. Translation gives CASGGKAGGPGELFF.

The CDR3 loop is CASSPFGGGHRGTEAFF. The CDR3 DNA reads as TGTGCCAGCTCACCCTTTGGAGGGGGTCACAGGGGCACTGAAGCTTTCTTT. This sequence joins TRBV18 and TRBJ1-1; 7 bases match TRBD1. This CDR3 is built from 17 residues. V lost 3 bases, J lost 4 bases, and 14 bases stayed unmatched. Germline V gene sequence: CDR1 KGHSH, CDR2 LQKENI.

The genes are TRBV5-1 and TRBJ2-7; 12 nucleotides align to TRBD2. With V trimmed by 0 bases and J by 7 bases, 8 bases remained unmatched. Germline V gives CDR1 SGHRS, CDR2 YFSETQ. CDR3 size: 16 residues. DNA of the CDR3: TGCGCCAGCAGCTTGGTCCTAGCGGGAGGGAGGCGGGAGCAGTACTTC. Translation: CASSLVLAGGRREQYF.

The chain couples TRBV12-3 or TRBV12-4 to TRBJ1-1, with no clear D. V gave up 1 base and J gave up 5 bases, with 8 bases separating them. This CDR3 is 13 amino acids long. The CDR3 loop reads CASSLGGRTEAFF. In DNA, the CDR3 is TGTGCCAGCAGTTTAGGAGGGAGGACTGAAGCTTTCTTT.

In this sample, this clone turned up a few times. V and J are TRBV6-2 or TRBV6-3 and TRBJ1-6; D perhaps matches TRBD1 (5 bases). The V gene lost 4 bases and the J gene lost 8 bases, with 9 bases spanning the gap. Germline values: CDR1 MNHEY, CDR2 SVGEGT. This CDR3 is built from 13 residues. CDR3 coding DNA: TGTGCCAGCAGTTGGGGGGGACATTCACCCCTCCACTTT. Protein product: CASSWGGHSPLHF.

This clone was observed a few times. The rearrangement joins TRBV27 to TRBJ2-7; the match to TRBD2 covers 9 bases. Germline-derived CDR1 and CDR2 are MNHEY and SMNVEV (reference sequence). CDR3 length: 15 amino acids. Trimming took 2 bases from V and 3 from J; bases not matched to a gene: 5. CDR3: CASSLKWTSDYEQYF. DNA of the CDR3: TGTGCCAGCAGTTTAAAATGGACTAGCGACTACGAGCAGTACTTC.

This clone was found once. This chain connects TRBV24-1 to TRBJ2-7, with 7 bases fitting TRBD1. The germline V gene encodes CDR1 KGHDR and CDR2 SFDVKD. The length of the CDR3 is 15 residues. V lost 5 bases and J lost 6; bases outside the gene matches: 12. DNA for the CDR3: TGTGCCACCAGTGGGGGAACTACAGGGGTGGTCGAGCAGTACTTC. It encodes CATSGGTTGVVEQYF.

The CDR3 coding sequence is TGTGCCAGCAGCCGCGCTAGCGGAAAGGAATACAATGAGCAGTTCTTC. Protein product: CASSRASGKEYNEQFF. The V gene is TRBV3-1 (or the pseudogene TRBV3-2), the J gene TRBJ2-1; 7 bases agree with TRBD2. In germline, CDR1 is LGHDT, CDR2 YNNKEL (reference sequence). The J segment lost 4 bases and the V segment lost 4 bases, leaving 10 bases of the junction unmatched. This CDR3 spans 16 amino acids.

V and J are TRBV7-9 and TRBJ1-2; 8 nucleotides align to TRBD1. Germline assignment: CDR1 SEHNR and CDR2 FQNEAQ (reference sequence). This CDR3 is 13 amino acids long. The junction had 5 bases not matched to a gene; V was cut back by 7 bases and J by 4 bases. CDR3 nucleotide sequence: TGTGCCAGCACGCGGACAGGGAGCTATGGCTACACCTTC. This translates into CASTRTGSYGYTF.

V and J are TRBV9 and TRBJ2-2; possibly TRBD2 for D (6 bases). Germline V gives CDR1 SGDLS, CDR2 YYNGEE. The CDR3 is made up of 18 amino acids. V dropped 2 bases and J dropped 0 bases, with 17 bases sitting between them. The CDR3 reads CASSVRPGGPSNTGELFF. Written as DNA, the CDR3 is TGTGCCAGCAGCGTTCGACCAGGAGGGCCGTCGAACACCGGGGAGCTGTTTTTT. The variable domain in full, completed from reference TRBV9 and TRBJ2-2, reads DSGVTQTPKHLITATGQRVTLRCSPRSGDLSVYWYQQSLDQGLQFLIQYYNGEERAKGNILERFSAQQFPDLHSELNLSSLELGDSALYFCASSVRPGGPSNTGELFFGEGSRLTVL.

The CDR3 DNA reads as TGTGCCAGCAGAGGACTAGCGGGAGCTTACGAGCAGTACTTC. Its protein is CASRGLAGAYEQYF. The gene calls are TRBV6-5 and TRBJ2-7; 13 bases fit TRBD2. This CDR3 is 14 amino acids long. Germline V gene sequence: CDR1 MNHEY, CDR2 SVGAGI. J gave up 4 bases and V 6 bases, and 3 bases lay outside the gene matches.

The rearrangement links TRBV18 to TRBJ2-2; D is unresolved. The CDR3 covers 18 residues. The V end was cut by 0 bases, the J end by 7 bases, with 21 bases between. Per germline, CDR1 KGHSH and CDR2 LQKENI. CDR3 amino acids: CASSPPVILARLNGELFF. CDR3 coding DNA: TGTGCCAGCTCACCACCGGTTATTTTGGCTAGACTGAACGGGGAGCTGTTTTTT.

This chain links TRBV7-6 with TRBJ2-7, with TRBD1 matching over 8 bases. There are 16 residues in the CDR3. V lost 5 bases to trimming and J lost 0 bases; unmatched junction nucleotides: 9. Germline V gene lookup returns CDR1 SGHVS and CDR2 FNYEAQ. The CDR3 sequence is CASSVGTGLSSYEQYF. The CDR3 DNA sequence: TGTGCCAGCAGCGTCGGGACAGGCCTGAGCTCCTACGAGCAGTACTTC. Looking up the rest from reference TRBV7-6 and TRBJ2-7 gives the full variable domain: GAGVSQSPRYKVTKRGQDVALRCDPISGHVSLYWYRQALGQGPEFLTYFNYEAQQDKSGLPNDRFSAERPEGSISTLTIQRTEQRDSAMYRCASSVGTGLSSYEQYFGPGTRLTVT.

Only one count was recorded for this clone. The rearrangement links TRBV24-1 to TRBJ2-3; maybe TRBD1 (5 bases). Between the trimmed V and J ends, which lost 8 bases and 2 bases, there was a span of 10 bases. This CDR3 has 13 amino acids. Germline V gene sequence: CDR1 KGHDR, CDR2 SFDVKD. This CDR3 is CATKDRYTDTQYF. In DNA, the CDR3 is TGTGCCACCAAAGACAGATACACAGATACGCAGTATTTT.

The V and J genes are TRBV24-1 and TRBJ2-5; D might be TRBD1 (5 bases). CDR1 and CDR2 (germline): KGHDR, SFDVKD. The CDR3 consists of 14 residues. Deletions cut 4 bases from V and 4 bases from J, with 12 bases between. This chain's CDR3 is CATSDPRQRETQYF. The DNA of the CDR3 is TGTGCCACCAGTGACCCAAGACAGAGAGAGACCCAGTACTTC.

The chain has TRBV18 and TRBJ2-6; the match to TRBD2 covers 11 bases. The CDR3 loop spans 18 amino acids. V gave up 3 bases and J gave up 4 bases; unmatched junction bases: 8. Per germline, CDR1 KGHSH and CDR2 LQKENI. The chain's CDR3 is CASSPLLAGGSGANVLTF. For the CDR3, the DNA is TGTGCCAGCTCACCCCTATTAGCGGGAGGGAGCGGGGCCAACGTCCTGACTTTC.

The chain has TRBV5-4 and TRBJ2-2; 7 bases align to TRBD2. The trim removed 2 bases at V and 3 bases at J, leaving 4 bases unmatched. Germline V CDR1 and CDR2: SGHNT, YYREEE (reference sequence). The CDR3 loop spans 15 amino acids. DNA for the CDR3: TGTGCCAGCAGCTTCCCCCGGGGGGACACCGGGGAGCTGTTTTTT. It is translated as CASSFPRGDTGELFF.

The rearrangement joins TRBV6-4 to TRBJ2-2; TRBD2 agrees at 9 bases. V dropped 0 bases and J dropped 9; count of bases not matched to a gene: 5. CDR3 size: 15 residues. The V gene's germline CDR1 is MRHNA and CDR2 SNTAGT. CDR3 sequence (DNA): TGTGCCAGCAGTGACTCTAGCGGGAGTCCCCGGGAGCTGTTTTTT. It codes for CASSDSSGSPRELFF.

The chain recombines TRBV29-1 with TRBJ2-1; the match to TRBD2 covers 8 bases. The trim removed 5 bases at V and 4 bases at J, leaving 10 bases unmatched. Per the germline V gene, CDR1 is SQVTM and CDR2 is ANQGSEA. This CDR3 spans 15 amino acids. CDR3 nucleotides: TGCAGCGTTATAATGCGGGGGGCGGGGTACAATGAGCAGTTCTTC. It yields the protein CSVIMRGAGYNEQFF.

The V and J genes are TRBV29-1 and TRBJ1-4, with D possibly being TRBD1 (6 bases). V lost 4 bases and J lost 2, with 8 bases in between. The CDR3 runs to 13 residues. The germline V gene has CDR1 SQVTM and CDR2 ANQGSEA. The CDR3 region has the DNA TGCAGCGTTGTGAGGGGGACTAATGAAAAACTGTTTTTT. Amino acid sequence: CSVVRGTNEKLFF.